Listed below are T cell receptor beta chains from one sample, sequenced in a study of spatial heterogeneity in lung cancer. A single record per CDR3 protein comes from TCRdb applying MiXCR to the 5' RACE reads. This sample yields a few thousand distinct CDR3 sequences, of which 19% are seen a single time; more than 40% belongs to the top ten. The material was PBMCs, obtained at surgery. The receptors stem from a male donor with early-stage non-small cell lung cancer. Both conserved end residues are part of each CDR3. The D gene is left open where the match is weak. Clone size is shown for a subset of rows, as once, few, many or a class of expanded clone.

J gene: TRBJ2-2; clone size: -; D gene: -; V gene: TRBV20-1; CDR3 protein: CSASEVPPGSCFF; CDR3 DNA: -
J gene: TRBJ2-7; clone size: large; D gene: -; V gene: TRBV12-3/TRBV12-4; CDR3 protein: CASSLTTVYEQYF; CDR3 DNA: TGTGCCAGCAGTTTGACGACGGTCTACGAGCAGTACTTC
J gene: TRBJ2-1; clone size: few; D gene: -; V gene: TRBV7-9; CDR3 protein: CASSLPGAGFNEQFF; CDR3 DNA: TGTGCCAGCAGCCTTCCAGGCGCGGGGTTTAATGAGCAGTTCTTC
J gene: TRBJ1-2; clone size: -; D gene: -; V gene: TRBV28; CDR3 protein: CASGDGRYGYTF; CDR3 DNA: TGTGCCAGCGGGGACGGAAGATATGGCTACACCTTC
J gene: TRBJ1-1; clone size: few; D gene: -; V gene: TRBV30; CDR3 protein: CAWGATAKRTEAFF; CDR3 DNA: TGTGCCTGGGGGGCGACAGCTAAGCGCACTGAAGCTTTCTTT
J gene: TRBJ2-7; clone size: medium-sized; D gene: TRBD2; V gene: TRBV10-2; CDR3 protein: CASSGLAGGYEQYF; CDR3 DNA: TGCGCCAGCAGTGGTCTAGCGGGAGGTTACGAGCAGTACTTC
J gene: TRBJ2-1; clone size: -; D gene: TRBD2; V gene: TRBV4-3; CDR3 protein: CASSHTSGAFNEQFF; CDR3 DNA: TGCGCCAGCAGCCATACTAGCGGGGCGTTCAATGAGCAGTTCTTC
J gene: TRBJ1-1; clone size: -; D gene: TRBD1; V gene: TRBV7-9; CDR3 protein: CASSSQGDTEAFF; CDR3 DNA: TGTGCCAGCAGCTCACAGGGGGACACTGAAGCTTTCTTT
J gene: TRBJ2-7; clone size: -; D gene: TRBD1; V gene: TRBV20-1; CDR3 protein: CSAGTGGRDEQYF; CDR3 DNA: TGCAGTGCTGGGACAGGGGGCCGGGACGAGCAGTACTTC
J gene: TRBJ2-1; clone size: medium-sized; D gene: -; V gene: TRBV7-8; CDR3 protein: CASSQGGAGETEQFF; CDR3 DNA: TGTGCCAGCAGTCAGGGGGGTGCGGGAGAGACTGAGCAGTTCTTC
J gene: TRBJ2-2; clone size: medium-sized; D gene: TRBD2; V gene: TRBV9; CDR3 protein: CASSVGVSGRLTNTGELFF; CDR3 DNA: TGTGCCAGCAGCGTAGGGGTTAGCGGGAGGCTCACGAACACCGGGGAGCTGTTTTTT
J gene: TRBJ2-7; clone size: few; D gene: TRBD1; V gene: TRBV28; CDR3 protein: CASSPGTGTHEQYF; CDR3 DNA: TGTGCCAGCAGTCCGGGGACAGGCACCCACGAGCAGTACTTC
J gene: TRBJ2-1; clone size: -; D gene: TRBD1; V gene: TRBV6-2/TRBV6-3; CDR3 protein: CASSYGTGTYNEQFF; CDR3 DNA: TGTGCCAGCAGTTACGGGACAGGCACTTACAATGAGCAGTTCTTC
J gene: TRBJ1-2; clone size: medium-sized; D gene: TRBD1; V gene: TRBV5-4; CDR3 protein: CASSGDRAAWGGYTF; CDR3 DNA: TGTGCCAGCAGCGGAGACAGGGCCGCTTGGGGTGGCTACACCTTC
J gene: TRBJ2-1; clone size: medium-sized; D gene: TRBD2; V gene: TRBV5-1; CDR3 protein: CASSLEVGGAVSIF; CDR3 DNA: TGCGCCAGCAGCTTGGAGGTCGGGGGGGCCGTATCGATCTTC
J gene: TRBJ2-5; clone size: -; D gene: TRBD2; V gene: TRBV20-1; CDR3 protein: CSAARGGQETQYF; CDR3 DNA: TGCAGTGCTGCCCGGGGGGGTCAAGAGACCCAGTACTTC
J gene: TRBJ2-5; clone size: few; D gene: -; V gene: TRBV7-2; CDR3 protein: CASSSGVHNKETQYF; CDR3 DNA: TGTGCCAGCAGCTCCGGGGTCCATAACAAAGAGACCCAGTACTTC
J gene: TRBJ2-7; clone size: medium-sized; D gene: TRBD2; V gene: TRBV11-2; CDR3 protein: CASSLLAGAYEQYF; CDR3 DNA: TGTGCCAGCAGCCTACTAGCGGGAGCGTACGAGCAGTACTTC
J gene: TRBJ2-7; clone size: few; D gene: -; V gene: TRBV14; CDR3 protein: CASSQSGFEQYF; CDR3 DNA: TGTGCCAGCAGCCAGAGTGGGTTCGAGCAGTACTTC
J gene: TRBJ2-5; clone size: medium-sized; D gene: -; V gene: TRBV11-2; CDR3 protein: CASSLEAPVRETQYF; CDR3 DNA: TGTGCCAGCAGCTTAGAGGCCCCCGTTCGGGAGACCCAGTACTTC
J gene: TRBJ2-5; clone size: medium-sized; D gene: -; V gene: TRBV28; CDR3 protein: CASSPGGNQETQYF; CDR3 DNA: TGTGCCAGCAGTCCCGGCGGGAACCAAGAGACCCAGTACTTC
J gene: TRBJ1-2; clone size: -; D gene: TRBD1; V gene: TRBV4-3; CDR3 protein: CASSQDRWYRGGGYTF; CDR3 DNA: TGCGCCAGCAGCCAAGATAGGTGGTACAGGGGAGGCGGCTACACCTTC
J gene: TRBJ2-7; clone size: medium-sized; D gene: TRBD1; V gene: TRBV5-4; CDR3 protein: CASSLVGQGVYEQYF; CDR3 DNA: TGTGCCAGCAGCTTGGTCGGACAGGGGGTCTACGAGCAGTACTTC
J gene: TRBJ2-3; clone size: large; D gene: TRBD2; V gene: TRBV20-1; CDR3 protein: CSAHRVLAGRTDTQYF; CDR3 DNA: TGCAGTGCTCACCGGGTATTAGCGGGACGCACAGATACGCAGTATTTT
J gene: TRBJ2-2; clone size: medium-sized; D gene: -; V gene: TRBV7-2; CDR3 protein: CASSAFGYTGELFF; CDR3 DNA: TGTGCCAGCAGCGCGTTCGGGTACACCGGGGAGCTGTTTTTT
J gene: TRBJ2-2; clone size: many; D gene: TRBD2; V gene: TRBV4-1; CDR3 protein: CASSQDKRKIAGSTGELFF; CDR3 DNA: TGCGCCAGCAGCCAAGACAAGAGGAAAATAGCGGGGTCCACCGGGGAGCTGTTTTTT
J gene: TRBJ1-4; clone size: medium-sized; D gene: -; V gene: TRBV14; CDR3 protein: CASSLKAGAINEKLFF; CDR3 DNA: TGTGCCAGCAGCCTCAAGGCAGGGGCGATTAATGAAAAACTGTTTTTT
J gene: TRBJ1-1; clone size: medium-sized; D gene: -; V gene: TRBV19; CDR3 protein: CASSIGGASTEAFF; CDR3 DNA: TGTGCCAGTAGTATCGGAGGGGCGAGCACTGAAGCTTTCTTT
J gene: TRBJ2-7; clone size: medium-sized; D gene: TRBD1; V gene: TRBV6-1; CDR3 protein: CASSAGTAIYEQYF; CDR3 DNA: TGTGCCAGCAGTGCCGGGACAGCGATCTACGAGCAGTACTTC
J gene: TRBJ2-7; clone size: many; D gene: TRBD1; V gene: TRBV7-2; CDR3 protein: CASSYGQVYEQYF; CDR3 DNA: TGTGCCAGCAGCTACGGACAGGTATACGAGCAGTACTTC
J gene: TRBJ2-7; clone size: large; D gene: -; V gene: TRBV2; CDR3 protein: CASCPGLDYEQYF; CDR3 DNA: TGTGCCAGCTGCCCGGGTCTTGACTACGAGCAGTACTTC
J gene: TRBJ1-1; clone size: hyperexpanded; D gene: -; V gene: TRBV4-3; CDR3 protein: CASSQDLGDTEAFF; CDR3 DNA: TGCGCCAGCAGCCAAGATCTGGGGGACACTGAAGCTTTCTTT
J gene: TRBJ2-1; clone size: -; D gene: TRBD2; V gene: TRBV12-3/TRBV12-4; CDR3 protein: CASSRGLAGGPNEQFF; CDR3 DNA: TGTGCCAGCAGTCGGGGACTAGCGGGAGGCCCTAATGAGCAGTTCTTC
J gene: TRBJ2-3; clone size: -; D gene: TRBD2; V gene: TRBV29-1; CDR3 protein: CSVPGTSGRRDTQYF; CDR3 DNA: TGCAGCGTTCCCGGGACTAGCGGGAGAAGAGATACGCAGTATTTT
J gene: TRBJ1-2; clone size: large; D gene: -; V gene: TRBV28; CDR3 protein: CASSYSVYGYTF; CDR3 DNA: TGTGCCAGCAGTTATTCAGTCTATGGCTACACCTTC
J gene: TRBJ1-5; clone size: medium-sized; D gene: -; V gene: TRBV19; CDR3 protein: CASSIGYRGNQPQHF; CDR3 DNA: TGTGCCAGTAGTATCGGATACCGGGGCAATCAGCCCCAGCATTTT
J gene: TRBJ2-2; clone size: -; D gene: -; V gene: TRBV7-2; CDR3 protein: CASSLGSRSTNTGELFF; CDR3 DNA: TGTGCCAGCAGCTTGGGGAGCCGGAGCACGAACACCGGGGAGCTGTTTTTT
J gene: TRBJ2-7; clone size: -; D gene: -; V gene: TRBV5-1; CDR3 protein: CASTSYEQYF; CDR3 DNA: TGCGCCAGCACCAGTTACGAGCAGTACTTC
J gene: TRBJ2-7; clone size: -; D gene: TRBD2; V gene: TRBV20-1; CDR3 protein: CSARSTSGGAKSYEQYF; CDR3 DNA: TGCAGTGCTAGATCGACTAGCGGGGGGGCCAAGTCCTACGAGCAGTACTTC
J gene: TRBJ1-6; clone size: -; D gene: TRBD1; V gene: TRBV6-2/TRBV6-3; CDR3 protein: CASSPGGYRSPLHF; CDR3 DNA: TGTGCCAGCAGTCCAGGGGGCTACAGGTCACCCCTCCACTTT
J gene: TRBJ2-1; clone size: medium-sized; D gene: TRBD2; V gene: TRBV19; CDR3 protein: CASRTGGGSPHEQFF; CDR3 DNA: TGTGCCAGTAGGACCGGAGGCGGGAGCCCCCATGAGCAGTTCTTC
J gene: TRBJ1-5; clone size: -; D gene: TRBD1; V gene: TRBV7-8; CDR3 protein: CASGLGTGNNQPQHF; CDR3 DNA: TGTGCCAGCGGCTTGGGGACAGGGAACAATCAGCCCCAGCATTTT
J gene: TRBJ2-7; clone size: large; D gene: -; V gene: TRBV7-2; CDR3 protein: CASSLGVRVGHEQYF; CDR3 DNA: TGTGCCAGCAGCTTAGGGGTCAGGGTCGGCCACGAGCAGTACTTC
J gene: TRBJ1-5; clone size: few; D gene: TRBD1; V gene: TRBV30; CDR3 protein: CAWQDRVGQPQHF; CDR3 DNA: TGTGCCTGGCAGGACAGGGTTGGCCAGCCCCAGCATTTT
J gene: TRBJ2-7; clone size: medium-sized; D gene: TRBD2; V gene: TRBV10-3; CDR3 protein: CAIRDSGSHSYEQYF; CDR3 DNA: TGTGCCATCAGGGATAGCGGGAGCCACTCCTACGAGCAGTACTTC
J gene: TRBJ2-5; clone size: few; D gene: TRBD2; V gene: TRBV6-5; CDR3 protein: CASSYSLAGDETQYF; CDR3 DNA: TGTGCCAGCAGTTACTCGCTAGCGGGAGACGAGACCCAGTACTTC
J gene: TRBJ2-5; clone size: medium-sized; D gene: -; V gene: TRBV7-9; CDR3 protein: CASSLDSGETQYF; CDR3 DNA: TGTGCCAGCAGCTTAGACAGCGGGGAGACCCAGTACTTC
J gene: TRBJ2-3; clone size: -; D gene: -; V gene: TRBV6-5; CDR3 protein: CASSPTGLLTDTQYF; CDR3 DNA: TGTGCCAGCAGCCCGACGGGACTCCTCACAGATACGCAGTATTTT
J gene: TRBJ2-7; clone size: medium-sized; D gene: TRBD2; V gene: TRBV12-3/TRBV12-4; CDR3 protein: CASSPPLTSGATYEQYF; CDR3 DNA: TGTGCCAGCAGTCCTCCTCTCACTAGCGGAGCCACCTACGAGCAGTACTTC
J gene: TRBJ1-2; clone size: -; D gene: -; V gene: TRBV9; CDR3 protein: CASSVPGGRADGYTF; CDR3 DNA: TGTGCCAGCAGCGTGCCCGGAGGGAGGGCTGATGGCTACACCTTC
J gene: TRBJ2-7; clone size: once; D gene: TRBD2; V gene: TRBV29-1; CDR3 protein: CSVRAGESYEQYF; CDR3 DNA: TGCAGCGTTCGCGCGGGAGAATCCTACGAGCAGTACTTC
J gene: TRBJ2-7; clone size: hyperexpanded; D gene: TRBD2; V gene: TRBV6-5; CDR3 protein: CASSYGGGGYEQYF; CDR3 DNA: TGTGCCAGCAGTTACGGGGGGGGAGGATACGAGCAGTACTTC
J gene: TRBJ1-5; clone size: many; D gene: -; V gene: TRBV12-3/TRBV12-4; CDR3 protein: CASSLAGNQPQHF; CDR3 DNA: TGTGCCAGCAGTTTAGCTGGCAATCAGCCCCAGCATTTT
J gene: TRBJ2-5; clone size: few; D gene: -; V gene: TRBV7-2; CDR3 protein: CASSLQGGSQETQYF; CDR3 DNA: TGTGCCAGCAGCTTACAGGGGGGGAGCCAAGAGACCCAGTACTTC
J gene: TRBJ2-1; clone size: -; D gene: -; V gene: TRBV6-4; CDR3 protein: CASSPDRDYEQFF; CDR3 DNA: TGTGCCAGCAGTCCAGACAGGGACTATGAGCAGTTCTTC
J gene: TRBJ2-2; clone size: medium-sized; D gene: TRBD2; V gene: TRBV29-1; CDR3 protein: CSVAGLAGGYRAGELFF; CDR3 DNA: TGCAGCGTTGCGGGACTAGCGGGAGGTTATAGGGCCGGGGAGCTGTTTTTT
J gene: TRBJ2-4; clone size: many; D gene: TRBD1; V gene: TRBV10-3; CDR3 protein: CAISSSTGAKNIQYF; CDR3 DNA: TGTGCCATCAGTTCCTCGACAGGGGCCAAAAACATTCAGTACTTC
J gene: TRBJ2-5; clone size: -; D gene: -; V gene: TRBV5-1; CDR3 protein: CASSLQETQYF; CDR3 DNA: TGCGCCAGCAGCTTACAAGAGACCCAGTACTTC
J gene: TRBJ2-3; clone size: medium-sized; D gene: TRBD2; V gene: TRBV9; CDR3 protein: CASSAGGGAHIDPSTDTQYF; CDR3 DNA: TGTGCCAGCAGCGCCGGGGGAGGGGCCCACATCGACCCCAGCACAGATACGCAGTATTTT
J gene: TRBJ2-1; clone size: -; D gene: -; V gene: TRBV12-3/TRBV12-4; CDR3 protein: CASSHGGASSYNEQFF; CDR3 DNA: TGTGCCAGCAGTCACGGGGGAGCGAGCTCCTACAATGAGCAGTTCTTC